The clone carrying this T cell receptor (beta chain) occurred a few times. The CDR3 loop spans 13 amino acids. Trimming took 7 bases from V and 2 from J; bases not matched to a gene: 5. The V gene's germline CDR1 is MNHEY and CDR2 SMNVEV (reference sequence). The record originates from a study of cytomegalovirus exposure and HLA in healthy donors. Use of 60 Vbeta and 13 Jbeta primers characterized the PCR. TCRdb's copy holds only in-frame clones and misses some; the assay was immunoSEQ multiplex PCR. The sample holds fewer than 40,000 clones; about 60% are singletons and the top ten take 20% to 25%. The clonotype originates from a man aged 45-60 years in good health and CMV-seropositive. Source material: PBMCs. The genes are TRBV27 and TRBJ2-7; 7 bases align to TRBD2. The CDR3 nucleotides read TGTGCCAGCAAGGTGGGAGGGACCTACGAGCAGTACTTC. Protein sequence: CASKVGGTYEQYF.